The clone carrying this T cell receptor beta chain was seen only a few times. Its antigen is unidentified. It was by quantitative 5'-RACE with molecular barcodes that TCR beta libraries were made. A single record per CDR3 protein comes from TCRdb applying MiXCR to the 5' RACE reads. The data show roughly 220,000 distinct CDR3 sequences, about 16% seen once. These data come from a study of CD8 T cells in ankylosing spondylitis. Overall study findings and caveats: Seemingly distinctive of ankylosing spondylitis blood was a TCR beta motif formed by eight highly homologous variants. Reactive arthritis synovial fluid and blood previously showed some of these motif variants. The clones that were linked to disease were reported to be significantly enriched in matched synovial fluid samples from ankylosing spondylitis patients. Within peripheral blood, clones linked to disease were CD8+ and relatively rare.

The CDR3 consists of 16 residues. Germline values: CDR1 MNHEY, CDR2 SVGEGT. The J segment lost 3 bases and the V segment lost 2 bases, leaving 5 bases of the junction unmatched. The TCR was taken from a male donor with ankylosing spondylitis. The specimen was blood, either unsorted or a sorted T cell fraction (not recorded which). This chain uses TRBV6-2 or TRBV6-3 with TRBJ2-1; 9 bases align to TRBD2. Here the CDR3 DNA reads TGTGCCAGCAGTTACAGTAGCGGGAGAGGCTACAATGAGCAGTTCTTC. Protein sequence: CASSYSSGRGYNEQFF.